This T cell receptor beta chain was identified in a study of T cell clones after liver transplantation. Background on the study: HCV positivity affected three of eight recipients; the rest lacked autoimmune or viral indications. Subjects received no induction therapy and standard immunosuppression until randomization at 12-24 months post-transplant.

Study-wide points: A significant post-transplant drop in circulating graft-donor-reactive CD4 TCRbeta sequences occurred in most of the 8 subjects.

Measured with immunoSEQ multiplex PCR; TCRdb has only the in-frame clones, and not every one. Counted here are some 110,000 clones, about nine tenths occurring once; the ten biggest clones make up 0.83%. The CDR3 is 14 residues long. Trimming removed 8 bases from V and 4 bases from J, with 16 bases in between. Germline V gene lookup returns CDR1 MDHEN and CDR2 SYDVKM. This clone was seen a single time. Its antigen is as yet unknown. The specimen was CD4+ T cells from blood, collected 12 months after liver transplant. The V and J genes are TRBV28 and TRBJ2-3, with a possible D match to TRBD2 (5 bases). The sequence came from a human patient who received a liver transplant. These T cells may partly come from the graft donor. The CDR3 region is CASVTTGSADTQYF. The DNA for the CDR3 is TGTGCCAGCGTGACGACGGGATCGGCAGATACGCAGTATTTT.